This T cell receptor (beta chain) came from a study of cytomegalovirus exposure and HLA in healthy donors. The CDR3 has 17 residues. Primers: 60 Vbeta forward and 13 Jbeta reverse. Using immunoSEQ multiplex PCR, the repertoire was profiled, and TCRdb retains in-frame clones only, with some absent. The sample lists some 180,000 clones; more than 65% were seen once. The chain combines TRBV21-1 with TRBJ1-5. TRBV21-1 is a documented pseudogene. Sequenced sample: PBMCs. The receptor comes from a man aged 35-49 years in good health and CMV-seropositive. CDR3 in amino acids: CASSKARGGRGNQPQHF. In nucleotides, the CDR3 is TGTGCCAGCAGCAAGGCTCGCGGGGGGAGAGGCAATCAGCCCCAGCATTTT.